This T cell receptor beta chain was retrieved from a study of CD8+ T cells in alopecia areata. Regarding the study as a whole: Tofacitinib significantly reduced both scalp clonality and expanded CD8+ clones among the top 100. It was observed that many expanded lesional clones persisted in scalp and blood during tofacitinib. Possibly as an HLA-related effect, TCR sharing across patients appeared less clear than in mice.

In each case, RNA was isolated and then reverse transcribed into cDNA as the sequencing template. Some clones are missing from TCRdb's copy, which holds only in-frame ones; the method was immunoSEQ multiplex PCR. The sample has fewer than 110,000 clones; just over 85% are singletons. The CDR3 totals 14 residues. The V and J ends lost 11 bases and 3 bases, in that order; junction bases with no gene match: 10. Germline V gene lookup returns CDR1 SNHLY and CDR2 FYNNEI. Noted treatment: oral pan-JAK inhibitor, 5-10 mg twice daily. With respect to this clone: What it binds is not known.

This chain joins TRBV2 and TRBJ2-1; 7 bases are shared with TRBD2. The sequences come from CD8+ T cells sorted from blood, collected around week 34, from a patient treated with tofacitinib. This TCR was sampled from a human donor with alopecia areata. The CDR3 DNA follows: TGTGCCGGGGGGGTGGCTAGCGGCTACAATGAGCAGTTCTTC. Translated, it gives CAGGVASGYNEQFF.